The clone carrying this T cell receptor beta chain was seen a single time. The data are from a study of control samples from healthy donors and cancer patients. CDR1 and CDR2 from the germline V gene are LGHDT and YNNKEL (reference sequence). Trimming stripped 7 bases from V and 9 bases from J, with 16 bases between. The CDR3 length is 14 residues. This table comes from immunoSEQ multiplex PCR, and its TCRdb copy is limited to in-frame clones, with some not included. The sample yields around 100,000 clones, 75% to 95% seen once. The rearrangement uses TRBV3-1 (or the pseudogene TRBV3-2) and TRBJ1-6; the D gene is possibly TRBD1 (6 bases). Sample: blood. The clonotype originates from a woman younger than 30 in good health. CDR3 loop: CASTLGGAGSPLHF. The CDR3 DNA reads as TGTGCCAGCACCCTGGGGGGGGCGGGTTCACCCCTCCACTTT.